This T cell receptor (beta chain) was observed in a study of human T cells and chemical hapten exposure. Study at large: Across the whole study, which lasted approximately 23 weeks, patients were given diphenylcyclopropenone on the scalp once a week. The study patch tested 0.01% DPC on the upper back and read results at 6 days. The study traced per-sample TCR yield variation mainly to small differences in pooled library volumes.

This clonotype was seen a handful of times. This CDR3 contains 14 residues. CDR1 is SEHNR, CDR2 FQNEAQ, per germline (reference sequence). V dropped 1 base and J dropped 8 bases, with 9 bases sitting between them. MiXCR was run by TCRdb on the RACE reads, yielding one entry per CDR3 protein. The data show 350,000 to 400,000 distinct CDR3 sequences, with roughly 5.3% seen just once and 2.5% to 3% held by the top ten. The time point: pre-sensitization, week 0. Treatment defined: therapeutic diphenylcyclopropenone sensitization with weekly scalp DPC. The source of this sequence is a woman aged 50 to 65 with alopecia areata. Some clones in this sample may be carry-over from other donors' samples. The sequencing here drew on whole blood, taken in connection with sensitization to the hapten diphenylcyclopropenone (DPC). The V call is TRBV7-9, the J call TRBJ1-6, with no clear D. CDR3 DNA sequence: TGTGCCAGCAGCTTAGGAGGTCGAGATTCACCCCTCCACTTT. This sequence encodes CASSLGGRDSPLHF.